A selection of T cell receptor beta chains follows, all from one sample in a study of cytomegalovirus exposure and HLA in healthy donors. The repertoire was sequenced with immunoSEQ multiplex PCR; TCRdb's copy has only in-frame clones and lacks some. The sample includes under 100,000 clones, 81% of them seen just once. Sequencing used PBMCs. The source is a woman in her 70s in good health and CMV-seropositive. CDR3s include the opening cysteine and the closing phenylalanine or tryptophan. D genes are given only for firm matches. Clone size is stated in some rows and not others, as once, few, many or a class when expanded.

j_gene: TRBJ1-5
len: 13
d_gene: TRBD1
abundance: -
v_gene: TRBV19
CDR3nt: TGTGCCAGTAGACGGACAGGAAATCAGCCCCAGCATTTT
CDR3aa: CASRRTGNQPQHF

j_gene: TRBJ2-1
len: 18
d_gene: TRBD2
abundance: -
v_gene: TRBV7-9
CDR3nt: TGTGCCAGCAGCTTACCCTATCGACTAGCGGGAGTGAAGGATGAGCAGTTCTTC
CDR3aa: CASSLPYRLAGVKDEQFF

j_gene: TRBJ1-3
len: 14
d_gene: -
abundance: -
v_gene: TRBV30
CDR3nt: TGTGCCTGGCAAACGGGTTACTCTGGAAACACCATATATTTT
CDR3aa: CAWQTGYSGNTIYF

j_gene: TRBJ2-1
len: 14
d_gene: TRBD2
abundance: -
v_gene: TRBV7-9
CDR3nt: TGTGCCAGCAGCTTTAGCGGGAGAATAGATGAGCAGTTCTTC
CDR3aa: CASSFSGRIDEQFF

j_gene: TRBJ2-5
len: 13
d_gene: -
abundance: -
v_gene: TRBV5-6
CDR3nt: TGTGCCAGCAGCTTGCCCTCCTCGGAGACCCAGTACTTC
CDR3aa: CASSLPSSETQYF

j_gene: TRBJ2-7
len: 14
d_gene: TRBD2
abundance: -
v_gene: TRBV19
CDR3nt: TGTGCCAGTAGTGGGAGCGGGATTTCCTACGAGCAGTACTTC
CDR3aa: CASSGSGISYEQYF

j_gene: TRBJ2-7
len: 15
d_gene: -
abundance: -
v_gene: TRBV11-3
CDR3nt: TGTGCCAGCAGCTTAGTATGGGGTGGGGGCGACGAGCAGTACTTC
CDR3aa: CASSLVWGGGDEQYF

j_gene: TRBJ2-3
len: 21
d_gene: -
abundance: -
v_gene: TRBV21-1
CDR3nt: TGTGCCAGCAGCACTCTATTCCTAGCGGGAGCTTCCTCCTCATGCACAGATACGCAGTATTTT
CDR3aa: CASSTLFLAGASSSCTDTQYF

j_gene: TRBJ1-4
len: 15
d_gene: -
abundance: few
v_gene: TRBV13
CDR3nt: TGTGCCAGCAGCCTCCGGACAGTCAAGGAGGAAAAACTGTTTTTT
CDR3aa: CASSLRTVKEEKLFF

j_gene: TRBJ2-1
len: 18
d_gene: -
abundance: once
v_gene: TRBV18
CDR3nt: TGTGCCAGCTCACCTGGGTATGCTAGCTCGCGGCGCTACAATGAGCAGTTCTTC
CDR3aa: CASSPGYASSRRYNEQFF

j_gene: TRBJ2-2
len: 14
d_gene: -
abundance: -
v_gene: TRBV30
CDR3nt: TGTGCCTGGATGGGGGAGGATCGGGCCGGGGAGCTGTTTTTT
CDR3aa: CAWMGEDRAGELFF

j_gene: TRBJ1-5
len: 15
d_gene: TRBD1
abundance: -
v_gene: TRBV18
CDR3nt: TGTGCCAGCTCACCCGGACAGGGAATGAATCAGCCCCAGCATTTT
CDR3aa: CASSPGQGMNQPQHF

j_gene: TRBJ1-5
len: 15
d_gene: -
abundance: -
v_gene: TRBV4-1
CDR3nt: TGCGCCAGCAGCGCTACGACAGGTAGCAATCAGCCCCAGCATTTT
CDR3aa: CASSATTGSNQPQHF

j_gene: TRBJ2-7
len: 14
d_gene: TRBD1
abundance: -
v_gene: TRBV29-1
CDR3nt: TGCAGCGTCGCCCGGGACAGGGGCTATGACGAGCAGTACTTC
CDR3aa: CSVARDRGYDEQYF

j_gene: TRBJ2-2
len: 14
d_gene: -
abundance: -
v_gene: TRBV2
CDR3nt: TGTGCCAGCAGTGTGTCTACGAACACCGGGGAGCTGTTTTTT
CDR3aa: CASSVSTNTGELFF

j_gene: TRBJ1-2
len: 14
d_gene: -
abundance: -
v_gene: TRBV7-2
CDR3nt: TGTGCCAGCAGCTCACGGGGATCCAACTATGGCTACACCTTC
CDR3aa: CASSSRGSNYGYTF

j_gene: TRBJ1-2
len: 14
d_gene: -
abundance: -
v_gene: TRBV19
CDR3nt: TGTGCCAGTAGGCGTACCGGGAATAGCTATGGCTACACCTTC
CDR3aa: CASRRTGNSYGYTF

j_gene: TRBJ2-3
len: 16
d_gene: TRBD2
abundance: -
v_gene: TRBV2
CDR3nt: TGTGCCAGCAGTAAGGCCAGGGCGGGAGGCACAGATACGCAGTATTTT
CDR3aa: CASSKARAGGTDTQYF

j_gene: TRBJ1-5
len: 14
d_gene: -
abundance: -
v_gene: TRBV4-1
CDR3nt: TGCGCCAGCACCCAGACGGGGGGTCAGGAGCCCCAGCATTTT
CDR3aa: CASTQTGGQEPQHF

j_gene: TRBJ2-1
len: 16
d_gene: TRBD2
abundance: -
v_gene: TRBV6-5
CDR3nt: TGTGCCAGCAGTTCAAGACTAGCGGGAACCTACAATGAGCAGTTCTTC
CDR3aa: CASSSRLAGTYNEQFF

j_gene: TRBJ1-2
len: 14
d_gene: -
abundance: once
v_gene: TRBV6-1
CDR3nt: TGTGCCAGCAGTGAGGCGCAGGGTGACTATGGCTACACCTTC
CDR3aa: CASSEAQGDYGYTF

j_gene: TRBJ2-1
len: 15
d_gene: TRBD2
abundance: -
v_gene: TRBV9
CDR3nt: TGTGCCAGCAGCGCCCGGGACTACGCGTACCAGGAGCAGTTCTTC
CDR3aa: CASSARDYAYQEQFF

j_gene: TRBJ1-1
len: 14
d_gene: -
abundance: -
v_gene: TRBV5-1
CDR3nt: TGCGCCAGCAGCTTGGCCGGGGGGGGGAGTGAAGCTTTCTTT
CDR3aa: CASSLAGGGSEAFF

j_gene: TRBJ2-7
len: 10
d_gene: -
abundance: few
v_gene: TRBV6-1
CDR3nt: TGTGCCACAGGGAACTACGAGCAGTACTTC
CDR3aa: CATGNYEQYF

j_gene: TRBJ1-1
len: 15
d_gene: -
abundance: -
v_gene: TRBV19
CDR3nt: TGTGCCAGTAGTACCACTGGCGGGGGGTACAGGGAAGCTTTCTTT
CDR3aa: CASSTTGGGYREAFF

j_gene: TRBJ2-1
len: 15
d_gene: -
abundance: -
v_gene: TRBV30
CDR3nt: TGTGCCTGGACCCTAGGGTCGGGACTCCTCAATGAGCAGTTCTTC
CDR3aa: CAWTLGSGLLNEQFF

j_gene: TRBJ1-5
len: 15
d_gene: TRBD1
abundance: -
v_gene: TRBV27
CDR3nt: TGTGCCAGCAGGCCGGGACAGGGGGCCGTTCAGCCCCAGCATTTT
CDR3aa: CASRPGQGAVQPQHF

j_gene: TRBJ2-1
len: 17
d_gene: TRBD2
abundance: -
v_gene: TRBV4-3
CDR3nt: TGCGCCAGCAGCCAAGGGAGACTAGCGGGAGGGTACAATGAGCAGTTCTTC
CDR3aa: CASSQGRLAGGYNEQFF

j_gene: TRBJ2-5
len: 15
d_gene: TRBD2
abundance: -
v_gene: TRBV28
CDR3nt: TGTGCCAGCAGCACACTAGCGGGAGGGTCGGAGACCCAGTACTTC
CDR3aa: CASSTLAGGSETQYF

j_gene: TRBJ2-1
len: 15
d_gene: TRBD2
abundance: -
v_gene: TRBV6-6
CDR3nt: TGTGCCAGCAGTTTAGCGGGAGGACCCTACAATGAGCAGTTCTTC
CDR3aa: CASSLAGGPYNEQFF

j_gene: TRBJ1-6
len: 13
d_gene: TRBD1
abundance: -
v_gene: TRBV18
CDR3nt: TGTGCCAGCTCACCCCAGGGGACAGACCCCCTCCACTTT
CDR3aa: CASSPQGTDPLHF

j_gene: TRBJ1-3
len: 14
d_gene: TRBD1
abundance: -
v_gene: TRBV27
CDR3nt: TGTGCCAGCGGACGGACAGGGAACGGAGACACCATATATTTT
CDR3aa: CASGRTGNGDTIYF

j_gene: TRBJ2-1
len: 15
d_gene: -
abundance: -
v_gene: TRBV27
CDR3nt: TGTGCCAGCAGTTTATTGACTCGAGACTACAATGAGCAGTTCTTC
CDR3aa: CASSLLTRDYNEQFF

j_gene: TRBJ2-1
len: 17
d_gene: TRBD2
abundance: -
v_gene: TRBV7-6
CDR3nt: TGTGCCAGCAGCGCCCGGACTAGCGGGAGGGGGTACAATGAGCAGTTCTTC
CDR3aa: CASSARTSGRGYNEQFF

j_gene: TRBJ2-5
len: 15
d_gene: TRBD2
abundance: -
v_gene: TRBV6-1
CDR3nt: TGTGCCAGCAGTGGACTAGCGGGAGTTAAAGAGACCCAGTACTTC
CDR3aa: CASSGLAGVKETQYF

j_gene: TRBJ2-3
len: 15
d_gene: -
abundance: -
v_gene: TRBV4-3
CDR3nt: TGCGCCAGCAGCCACGACAGGTGGGACACAGATACGCAGTATTTT
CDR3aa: CASSHDRWDTDTQYF

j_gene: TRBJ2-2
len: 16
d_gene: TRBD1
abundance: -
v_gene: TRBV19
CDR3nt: TGTGCCAGTACGCTTGCCCGGGACAGACAACGCGGGGAGCTGTTTTTT
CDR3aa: CASTLARDRQRGELFF

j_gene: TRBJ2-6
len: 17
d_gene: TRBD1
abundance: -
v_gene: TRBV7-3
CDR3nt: TGTGCCAGCAGCGTCGACAGGGCCTTCTCTGGGGCCAACGTCCTGACTTTC
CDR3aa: CASSVDRAFSGANVLTF

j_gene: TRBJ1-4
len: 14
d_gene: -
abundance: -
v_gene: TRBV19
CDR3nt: TGTGCCAGTAGTATCTCCGGGACACAAGAAAAACTGTTTTTT
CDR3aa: CASSISGTQEKLFF

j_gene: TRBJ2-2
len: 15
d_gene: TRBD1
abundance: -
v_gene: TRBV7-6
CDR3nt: TGTGCCAGCAGCGTGACAGGGGTGACCTCCGGGGAGCTGTTTTTT
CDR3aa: CASSVTGVTSGELFF

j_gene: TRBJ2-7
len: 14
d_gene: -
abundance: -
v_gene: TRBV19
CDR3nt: TGTGCCAGTAGTATAAGTAGCGATTCCTACGAGCAGTACTTC
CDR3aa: CASSISSDSYEQYF